The clone carrying this T cell receptor beta chain has at least ten counts. The antigen is undetermined. The CDR3 spans 15 residues. Germline CDR1 and CDR2: LNHDA and SQIVND (reference sequence). The V gene lost 5 bases and the J gene lost 5 bases, with 15 bases spanning the gap. MiXCR, applied by TCRdb to the reads, yields one record per CDR3 protein. The sample includes about 300,000 distinct CDR3 sequences, around 10% of them seen just once. The sample is drawn from a study of T cell repertoires in cytomegalovirus infection. Study-wide results and caveats: The cumulative frequency of public TCR beta families distinguished individuals who carried CMV together with the relevant HLA. The response measured ex vivo was dominated by TCR beta clonotypes (HLA-C-restricted and CMV-specific).

The chain links TRBV19 to TRBJ1-4, with D possibly being TRBD1 (6 bases). This sequence originates from a human donor in good health (CMV status not recorded). Some clones in this sample may be carry-over from other donors' samples. What was sequenced was PBMCs. CDR3 sequence reads: CASSGRQATNEKLFF. CDR3 coding DNA: TGTGCCAGTAGTGGAAGACAGGCGACCAATGAAAAACTGTTTTTT.